The next 25 T cell receptor beta chains were all read from a single sample in a study of cytomegalovirus exposure and HLA in healthy donors. Primers included in the PCR were 60 Vbeta and 13 Jbeta primers. Profiling relied on immunoSEQ multiplex PCR, and the TCRdb table lists in-frame clones only, not all of them. The sample holds 150,000 to 200,000 clones, approximately 78% seen once. The source material was PBMCs. These receptors were obtained from a human donor in good health.

The chain joins TRBV29-1 to TRBJ1-1; tentative D call: TRBD1 (5 bases). CDR1 SQVTM and CDR2 ANQGSEA come from the germline V gene. This CDR3 spans 13 amino acids. The germline V and J ends were trimmed by 7 bases and 1 base, with 13 bases remaining between them. The CDR3 protein is CSARGVSNTEAFF. CDR3 sequence (DNA): TGCAGCGCCCGGGGGGTCTCGAACACTGAAGCTTTCTTT. The complete variable domain, with remaining parts taken from reference TRBV29-1 and TRBJ1-1, reads SAVISQKPSRDICQRGTSLTIQCQVDSQVTMMFWYRQQPGQSLTLIATANQGSEATYESGFVIDKFPISRPNLTFSTLTVSNMSPEDSSIYLCSARGVSNTEAFFGQGTRLTVV.

The chain has TRBV27 and TRBJ2-1; D is possibly TRBD1 (6 bases). The CDR3 has 15 residues. Germline-derived CDR1 and CDR2 are MNHEY and SMNVEV (reference sequence). Trimming shortened V by 5 bases and J by 1 base, and 12 bases separated the two germline ends. For the CDR3, the DNA is TGTGCCAGCAGTCGTGCAGGACAGTCCTACAATGAGCAGTTCTTC. Translation: CASSRAGQSYNEQFF.

This chain links TRBV19 with TRBJ1-2; 8 positions agree with TRBD1. With V trimmed by 3 bases and J by 8 bases, 11 bases remained unmatched. The germline gives CDR1 LNHDA, CDR2 SQIVND (reference sequence). The CDR3 spans 15 residues. CDR3 nucleotide sequence: TGTGCCAGTAGTATCGCATCGGGACAGGCAACGGGCTACACCTTC. It is translated as CASSIASGQATGYTF.

J is TRBJ2-2 and V is TRBV27, with D possibly being TRBD2 (5 bases). Looked up from germline, CDR1 is MNHEY and CDR2 is SMNVEV (reference sequence). This CDR3 spans 16 amino acids. Trimming took 3 bases from V and 2 from J, leaving 13 bases between them. DNA of the CDR3: TGTGCCAGCAGTTTTGGGTGGGGAGATAACACCGGGGAGCTGTTTTTT. Translated, it gives CASSFGWGDNTGELFF.

The V and J genes are TRBV5-1 and TRBJ2-5; TRBD1 matches 8 bases. V was pared by 4 bases and J by 2 bases, with 1 base of the junction left unmatched. Germline loops: CDR1 SGHRS, CDR2 YFSETQ. This CDR3 is built from 13 residues. CDR3 sequence reads: CASSRQGQETQYF. The CDR3 DNA follows: TGCGCCAGCAGCCGACAGGGGCAAGAGACCCAGTACTTC.

In DNA, the CDR3 is TGTGCCAGCTCACCGGCGCAGGGGGACTATGGCTACACCTTC. As protein: CASSPAQGDYGYTF. This rearrangement joins TRBV18 to TRBJ1-2, with 7 bases fitting TRBD1. V lost 3 bases, J lost 3 bases, and 4 bases stayed unmatched. Germline-derived CDR1 and CDR2 are KGHSH and LQKENI. The CDR3 is 14 amino acids. Full variable domain (outside the CDR3, taken from reference TRBV18 and TRBJ1-2): NAGVMQNPRHLVRRRGQEARLRCSPMKGHSHVYWYRQLPEEGLKFMVYLQKENIIDESGMPKERFSAEFPKEGPSILRIQQVVRGDSAAYFCASSPAQGDYGYTFGSGTRLTVV.

In DNA, the CDR3 is TGTGCCAGCAGTTACTCGGCGGACTACACTGAAGCTTTCTTT. This encodes CASSYSADYTEAFF. The V and J genes are TRBV6-5 and TRBJ1-1; no firm D call. Germline values: CDR1 MNHEY, CDR2 SVGAGI. Trimming cost V 0 bases and J 3 bases, with 8 bases left between them. The CDR3 is 14 amino acids.

In this sample, this clone turned up a few times. This chain links TRBV20-1 with TRBJ2-1, with 7 nucleotides matching TRBD2. V dropped 0 bases and J dropped 15; count of bases not matched to a gene: 5. CDR1 DFQATT and CDR2 SNEGSKA come from the germline V gene (reference sequence). CDR3 length: 11 residues. The CDR3 loop is CSAREEREGFF. The CDR3 nucleotides read TGCAGTGCTAGAGAGGAAAGGGAGGGGTTCTTC.

This sequence joins TRBV19 and TRBJ1-1; possible D gene TRBD1, 6 bases. The germline V gene encodes CDR1 LNHDA and CDR2 SQIVND (reference sequence). Trimming shortened V by 4 bases and J by 2 bases, and 11 bases separated the two germline ends. The CDR3 totals 14 residues. CDR3 DNA: TGTGCCAGTAGTACGCAAGGGGGAAACACTGAAGCTTTCTTT. It is translated as CASSTQGGNTEAFF.

This clone appeared a single time. The chain combines TRBV7-6 with TRBJ2-5; TRBD1 agrees at 8 bases. Looked up from germline, CDR1 is SGHVS and CDR2 is FNYEAQ. The ends lost 1 base at V and 4 bases at J; junction bases unmatched: 11. The CDR3 extends over 17 amino acids. The CDR3 region has the DNA TGTGCCAGCAGCTTAGAGGCGACAGGGGATGAGGGAGAGACCCAGTACTTC. Translated: CASSLEATGDEGETQYF.

The V call is TRBV5-1, the J call TRBJ1-1; no firm D call. The CDR3 runs to 15 residues. Trimming left V 0 bases short and J 1 base short, with 10 bases between. Looked up from germline, CDR1 is SGHRS and CDR2 is YFSETQ. CDR3 DNA: TGCGCCAGCAGCTTGGCTCTACAGACGAACACTGAAGCTTTCTTT. This gives the protein CASSLALQTNTEAFF.

The chain is built from TRBV21-1 and TRBJ2-7; no DNA check was done on the table's D call, TRBD1. TRBV21-1 represents a pseudogene. This CDR3 spans 16 amino acids. The CDR3 bases are TGTGCCAGCAGCCCCCGGGACAGAGGTCGAAACTACGAGCAGTACTTC. Its protein is CASSPRDRGRNYEQYF.

This clone has only one observation. The chain is built from TRBV5-6 and TRBJ2-7; a possible D gene is TRBD1 (5 bases). V was cut by 0 bases and J by 2 bases, with 9 bases left in between. This CDR3 contains 14 residues. The germline V gene encodes CDR1 SGHDT and CDR2 YYEEEE. The CDR3 sequence: CASSLATVPYEQYF. As DNA, the CDR3 is TGTGCCAGCAGCTTGGCGACAGTACCCTACGAGCAGTACTTC.

This chain connects TRBV5-8 to TRBJ1-2; D remains unclear. V was clipped by 7 bases and J by 3 bases, with 10 bases between them. This CDR3 is built from 12 residues. The germline V gene has CDR1 SGHTS and CDR2 YDEGEE. CDR3 coding DNA: TGTGCCAGCGGGAGGGAGGACTATGGCTACACCTTC. It yields the protein CASGREDYGYTF.

This clone appeared a few times. V is TRBV5-5 and J is TRBJ2-3; TRBD2 might be the D (6 bases). Germline CDR1 and CDR2: SGHKS and YYEKEE (reference sequence). V was cut by 2 bases and J by 7 bases, with 14 bases left in between. CDR3 size: 14 residues. The CDR3 region is CASSFSSEGNTQYF. CDR3 sequence (DNA): TGTGCCAGCAGCTTCTCTAGCGAGGGAAATACGCAGTATTTT.

The chain carries TRBV7-9 and TRBJ2-1; D is uncertain. The CDR3 loop spans 13 amino acids. Germline V lookup: CDR1 SEHNR, CDR2 FQNEAQ (reference sequence). Trimming took 2 bases from V and 4 from J, leaving 6 bases between them. The CDR3 sequence is CASSLTEYNEQFF. The CDR3 nucleotides read TGTGCCAGCAGCTTAACAGAGTACAATGAGCAGTTCTTC.

V and J are TRBV27 and TRBJ2-1; 10 bases agree with TRBD2. V shed 9 bases, J shed 4 bases, and the junction held 3 bases outside the gene matches. This CDR3 is 13 amino acids long. CDR1 MNHEY and CDR2 SMNVEV come from the germline V gene (reference sequence). Here the CDR3 DNA reads TGTGCCAGTGGACTAGCGGTATACAATGAGCAGTTCTTC. Its translation is CASGLAVYNEQFF.

The chain's CDR3 is CATGQVSYNEQFF. The CDR3, as DNA: TGTGCCACTGGACAGGTCTCCTACAATGAGCAGTTCTTC. This chain joins TRBV5-6 and TRBJ2-1; 7 bases are a match to TRBD1. Looked up from germline, CDR1 is SGHDT and CDR2 is YYEEEE. The junction had 3 bases not matched to a gene; V was cut back by 9 bases and J by 0 bases. This CDR3 region has 13 residues.

The rearrangement links TRBV27 to TRBJ2-7, with a weak D call TRBD2 (7 bases). Germline loops: CDR1 MNHEY, CDR2 SMNVEV (reference sequence). CDR3 length equals 15 residues. Trimming pared 5 bases from V and 2 bases from J, leaving 16 bases between. CDR3 loop: CASSPLAGATYEQYF. The DNA for the CDR3 is TGTGCCAGCAGTCCACTCGCGGGGGCCACCTACGAGCAGTACTTC.

This chain joins TRBV6-1 and TRBJ1-3, with 7 bases aligning to TRBD1. V trimming: 3 bases; J trimming: 3 bases; junction bases outside the gene matches: 8. There are 16 residues in the CDR3. Per the germline V gene, CDR1 is MNHNS and CDR2 is SASEGT. As DNA, the CDR3 is TGTGCCAGCAGTGATGAGGCAGGGGGAGGTGGAAACACCATATATTTT. Amino acid sequence: CASSDEAGGGGNTIYF.

The chain couples TRBV10-1 to TRBJ2-3, with TRBD2 identical over 7 bases. Germline V gene data show CDR1 as WNHNN and CDR2 as SYGVQD (reference sequence). Germline trimming cut 4 bases from V and 0 bases from J; bases unmatched to any gene: 1. This CDR3 is built from 14 residues. Here the CDR3 reads CASSVGGSTDTQYF. DNA of the CDR3: TGCGCCAGCAGTGTCGGGGGGAGCACAGATACGCAGTATTTT.

The J gene is TRBJ1-1, the V gene TRBV7-9, with D maybe TRBD1 (6 bases). This CDR3 contains 17 residues. The germline gives CDR1 SEHNR, CDR2 FQNEAQ (reference sequence). V was trimmed by 5 bases and J by 0 bases, leaving 19 bases between them. The CDR3 region is CASSPPGGRSMNTEAFF. For the CDR3, the DNA is TGTGCCAGCAGCCCCCCTGGGGGCCGTTCAATGAACACTGAAGCTTTCTTT.

A few counts support this clone. This chain uses TRBV6-5 with TRBJ2-3; no definite D call. The CDR3 spans 15 residues. Germline lookup yields CDR1 MNHEY and CDR2 SVGAGI. V dropped 0 bases and J dropped 2 bases, with 9 bases sitting between them. In nucleotides, the CDR3 is TGTGCCAGCAGTTACTCATTCACATCCACAGATACGCAGTATTTT. Protein product: CASSYSFTSTDTQYF.

The chain couples TRBV5-4 to TRBJ2-3, with 8 bases matching TRBD2. From germline, CDR1 is SGHNT and CDR2 YYREEE (reference sequence). Trimming cost V 4 bases and J 2 bases; bases outside gene matches: 6. CDR3 length: 15 amino acids. The CDR3 bases are TGTGCCAGCAGCCAGGGACTAGAAAACACAGATACGCAGTATTTT. As protein: CASSQGLENTDTQYF.

This clone was observed a handful of times. The V and J genes are TRBV27 and TRBJ1-2; D is unclear. The CDR3 sequence is 15 residues long. The ends were cut back, 7 bases at V and 7 bases at J, with 22 bases in the middle. Germline V CDR1 and CDR2: MNHEY, SMNVEV (reference sequence). Written as DNA, the CDR3 is TGTGCCAGCATTAAGTATGGGTCAGAACGAGGTGGCTACACCTTC. Protein: CASIKYGSERGGYTF.